A selection of T cell receptor beta chains follows, all from one sample in a study of cytomegalovirus exposure and HLA in healthy donors. Clones were sequenced by immunoSEQ multiplex PCR, and TCRdb holds only the in-frame ones, with some missing. The data contain approximately 160,000 clones, roughly 80% of them singletons. Sequenced material: PBMCs. The receptors derive from a girl aged 2 to 10 in good health and CMV-seropositive. Both conserved end residues are part of each CDR3. The order of the fields is V gene, J gene, clone size, CDR3 protein. A row's size may be missing; if present it is once, few, many or a size class.

TRBV27	TRBJ2-1	.	CASSPIRTSGREGEQFF
TRBV28	TRBJ1-5	.	CASSLPTDNQPQHF
TRBV5-1	TRBJ2-7	.	CASSLGVAGGEQYF
TRBV29-1	TRBJ2-1	.	CSVGRDRATFYNEQFF
TRBV28	TRBJ2-7	.	CASSLTARLPGQGEYEQYF
TRBV7-7	TRBJ2-3	.	CASSLGRGLRRGDTQYF
TRBV4-1	TRBJ2-1	.	CASSYASGGTYNEQFF
TRBV6-1	TRBJ2-2	.	CASSQITGELFF
TRBV27	TRBJ1-1	.	CASSFRGGNTEAFF
TRBV6-4	TRBJ2-1	.	CASSDGLADYNEQFF
TRBV30	TRBJ2-2	.	CATGGRPATGELFF
TRBV7-8	TRBJ2-1	.	CASSLDPGLAGSSYNEQFF
TRBV28	TRBJ2-5	.	CASSFSVYQETQYF
TRBV19	TRBJ2-1	.	CASSIGAVYNEQFF
TRBV2	TRBJ2-7	few	CASSETLYYEQYF
TRBV1	TRBJ1-1	.	CTSSQLYPPGTEAFF
TRBV30	TRBJ2-7	.	CAWSVTELYEQYF
TRBV30	TRBJ2-7	.	CAWSEEGFNEQYF
TRBV19	TRBJ1-2	.	CASLQLHTSNYGYTF
TRBV13	TRBJ1-1	.	CASSYYQRQLSNTEAFF
TRBV28	TRBJ2-6	few	CASISGGWSGANVLTF
TRBV4-1	TRBJ2-5	.	CASSPSTSGRARETQYF
TRBV6-6	TRBJ2-5	once	CASSYNSGQETQYF